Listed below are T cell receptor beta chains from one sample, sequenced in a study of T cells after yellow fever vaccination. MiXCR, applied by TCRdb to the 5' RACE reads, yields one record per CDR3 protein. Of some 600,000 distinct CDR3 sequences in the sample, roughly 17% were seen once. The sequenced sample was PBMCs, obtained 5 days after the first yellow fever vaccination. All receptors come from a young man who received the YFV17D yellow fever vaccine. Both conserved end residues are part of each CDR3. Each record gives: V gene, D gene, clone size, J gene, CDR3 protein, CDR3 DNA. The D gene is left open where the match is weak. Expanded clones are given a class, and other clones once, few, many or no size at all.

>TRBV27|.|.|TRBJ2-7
CASSLLDGTYEQYF
TGTGCCAGCAGTTTATTGGACGGAACCTACGAGCAGTACTTC
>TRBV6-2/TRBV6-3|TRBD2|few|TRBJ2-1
CASSYVASGEFYNEQFF
TGTGCCAGCAGTTACGTGGCTAGCGGGGAGTTCTACAATGAGCAGTTCTTC
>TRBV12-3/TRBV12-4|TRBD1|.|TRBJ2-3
CASSYGDRDLTDTQYF
TGTGCCAGCAGTTATGGGGACAGGGACCTCACAGATACGCAGTATTTT
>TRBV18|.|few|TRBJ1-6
CASSPRDQTAPLHF
TGTGCCAGCTCACCAAGGGACCAGACCGCCCCCCTCCACTTT
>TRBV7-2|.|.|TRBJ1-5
CASSFFGGALNQPQHF
TGTGCCAGCAGCTTTTTTGGGGGGGCGCTTAATCAGCCCCAGCATTTT
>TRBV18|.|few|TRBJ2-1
CASGRQTSYNEQFF
TGTGCCAGCGGTCGACAGACCTCCTACAATGAGCAGTTCTTC
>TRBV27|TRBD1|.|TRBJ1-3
CASSFQGASGNTIYF
TGTGCCAGCAGTTTTCAGGGGGCTTCTGGAAACACCATATATTTT
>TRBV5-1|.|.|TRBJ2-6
CASSSEWPPSGANVLTF
TGCGCCAGCAGCTCCGAATGGCCCCCCTCTGGGGCCAACGTCCTGACTTTC
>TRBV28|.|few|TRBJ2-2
CASSDIKTNTGELFF
TGTGCCAGCAGCGATATAAAAACGAACACCGGGGAGCTGTTTTTT
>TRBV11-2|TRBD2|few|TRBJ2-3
CASSHGGLAGRYTDTQYF
TGTGCCAGCAGCCACGGGGGGCTAGCGGGGCGGTACACAGATACGCAGTATTTT
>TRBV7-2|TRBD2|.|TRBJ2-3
CASRPRLAGGPDTQYF
TGTGCCAGCAGGCCTCGACTAGCGGGGGGGCCAGATACGCAGTATTTT
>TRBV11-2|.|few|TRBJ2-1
CASIDRAPAHLFF
TGTGCCAGCATCGACCGGGCCCCCGCGCATCTGTTCTTC
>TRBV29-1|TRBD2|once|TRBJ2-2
CSALSGGERELFF
TGCAGCGCTCTAAGCGGGGGGGAACGGGAGCTGTTTTTT
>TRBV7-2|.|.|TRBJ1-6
CASSDGTTSPLHF
TGTGCCAGCAGCGACGGGACTACCTCACCCCTCCACTTT
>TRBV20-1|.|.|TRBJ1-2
CSAYPPINYGYTF
TGCAGTGCCTATCCGCCCATAAACTATGGCTACACCTTC
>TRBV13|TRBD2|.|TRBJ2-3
CASTTGGITDTQYF
TGTGCCAGCACTACGGGGGGAATCACAGATACGCAGTATTTT
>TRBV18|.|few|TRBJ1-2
CASSPGRVRYGYTF
TGTGCCAGCTCACCAGGAAGGGTGCGATATGGCTACACCTTC
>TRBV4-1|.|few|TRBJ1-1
CASSPQQGGYRAFF
TGCGCCAGCAGCCCCCAACAGGGCGGGTACCGGGCTTTCTTT
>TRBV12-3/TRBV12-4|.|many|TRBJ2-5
CASTKGSRRGPYQETQYF
TGTGCCAGCACCAAGGGCAGTAGGCGGGGGCCGTACCAAGAGACCCAGTACTTC
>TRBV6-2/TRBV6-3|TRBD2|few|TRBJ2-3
CASRQYLAGVTDTQYF
TGTGCCAGCAGACAGTATCTAGCGGGGGTCACAGATACGCAGTATTTT
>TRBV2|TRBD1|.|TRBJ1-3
CASSEGGTGKPIYF
TGTGCCAGCAGTGAAGGGGGGACAGGGAAGCCCATATATTTT
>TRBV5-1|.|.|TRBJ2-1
CASSPDRHPYNEQFF
TGCGCCAGCAGCCCAGACAGGCACCCTTACAATGAGCAGTTCTTC
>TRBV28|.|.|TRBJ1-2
CASSRGGYGYTF
TGTGCCAGCAGCAGAGGAGGCTATGGCTACACCTTC
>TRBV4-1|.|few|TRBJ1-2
CASSQAPSRSYGYTF
TGCGCCAGCAGCCAAGCCCCCAGCCGTTCATATGGCTACACCTTC
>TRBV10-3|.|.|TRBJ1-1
CAISESTGYTEAFF
TGTGCCATCAGTGAGTCGACAGGCTACACTGAAGCTTTCTTT
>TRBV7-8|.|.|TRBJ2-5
CASSPGARETQYF
TGTGCCAGCAGCCCGGGGGCTAGGGAGACCCAGTACTTC
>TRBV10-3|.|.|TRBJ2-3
CAISGAQLELGDTQYF
TGTGCCATCAGTGGGGCCCAACTAGAGCTGGGAGATACGCAGTATTTT
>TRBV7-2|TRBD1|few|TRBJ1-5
CASSLRRDRGFNQPQHF
TGTGCCAGCAGCCTCAGACGGGACAGGGGGTTCAATCAGCCCCAGCATTTT
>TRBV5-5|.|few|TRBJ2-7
CASSLEPDRNYEQYF
TGTGCCAGCAGCCTCGAGCCGGACAGAAACTACGAGCAGTACTTC
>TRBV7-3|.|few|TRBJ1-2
CASSLNGQTYGYTF
TGTGCCAGCAGCTTAAACGGACAGACCTATGGCTACACCTTC
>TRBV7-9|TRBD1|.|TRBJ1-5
CASSQMTGAAGFGPQHF
TGTGCCAGCAGCCAGATGACAGGGGCCGCCGGGTTTGGGCCCCAGCATTTT
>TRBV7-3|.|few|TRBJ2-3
CASSLMGGDTDTQYF
TGTGCCAGCAGCTTAATGGGCGGGGACACAGATACGCAGTATTTT
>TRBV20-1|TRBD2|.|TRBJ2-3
CSAPILAADTQYF
TGCAGTGCTCCAATACTAGCGGCAGATACGCAGTATTTT
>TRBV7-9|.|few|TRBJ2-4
CASSLAGGLEYF
TGTGCCAGCAGCTTAGCGGGGGGCCTAGAGTACTTC
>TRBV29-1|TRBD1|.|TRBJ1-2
CSVPRRGQAPTVRNF
TGCAGCGTCCCTCGACGGGGACAGGCGCCTACAGTGCGGAATTTC
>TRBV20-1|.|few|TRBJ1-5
CSARATLAGQPQHF
TGCAGTGCGCGCGCAACGCTGGCAGGGCAGCCCCAGCATTTT
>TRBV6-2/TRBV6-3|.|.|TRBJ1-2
CASSPGAFGTGYTF
TGTGCCAGCAGTCCGGGCGCCTTTGGAACTGGCTACACCTTC
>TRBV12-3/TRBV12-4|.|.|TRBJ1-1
CASRRWEEAFF
TGTGCCAGCAGGAGGTGGGAGGAAGCTTTCTTT
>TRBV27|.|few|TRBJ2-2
CATGEKLGELFF
TGTGCCACCGGGGAAAAGCTGGGGGAGCTGTTTTTT
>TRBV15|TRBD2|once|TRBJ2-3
CATSRDKGLATDTQYF
TGTGCCACCAGCAGAGATAAGGGACTAGCGACGGATACGCAGTATTTT
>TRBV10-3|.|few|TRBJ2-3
CAISYTDTQYF
TGTGCCATCAGTTACACAGATACGCAGTATTTT